The entry below gives a single T cell receptor beta chain sequence along with its context. No antigen is known for it. The record has no base qualities; no much larger clone is one base away. Whole blood was collected in K2EDTA tubes by collaborating institutions according to the institutions' own protocols. For TCRbeta analysis, collaborators shipped samples as frozen whole blood, isolated PBMCs, or DNA extracted from either of those sample types. The data originate from a study of blood T cell repertoires in COVID-19 (dated by TCRdb to 2018 to 2021). About the full investigation: Collaborator samples came from the United States, Italy and Spain and covered acute and convalescent phases of COVID-19. The material from the prospective study consisted of cDNA or gDNA derived from T cells, B-cell-depleted T cells, or PBMCs. The repertoires were released in a freely available public database meant as a resource for research on the immune response to SARS-CoV-2. Samples came from the ongoing ImmuneRACE study (first 160 participants) plus 1,254 subjects from 6 global collaborators. A de-identified subject ID, COVID-19 status, age in years and sex were almost always included in the sample metadata. The dataset comprised deeply sampled blood TCRbeta repertoires from subjects exposed to, actively infected with, or recovered from COVID-19. HLA class I and class II types, where available, came from metadata supplied by the sample provider rather than from assay-based typing. Overall study outcomes, separate from this receptor: The amount of clinical and demographic metadata varied by source and participant and was provided uncurated.

V lost 1 base and J lost 0 bases, and the count of bases not matched to a germline gene is 7. The CDR3, cysteine through phenylalanine, is 17 amino acids long. Left in the record is the CDR3 DNA by itself, 51 bases read in frame from the first base. Looking up the germline V gene yields CDR1 MGHRA and CDR2 YSYEKL. TCRbeta CDR3 regions were amplified from genomic DNA using the immunoSEQ Assay, a bias-controlled multiplex PCR. Under the source paper's analysis protocol: Within the assay, amplification of reference gene primers was used to estimate how many nucleated cells each sample contained. To quantify the absolute abundance of each unique TCRbeta CDR3 rearrangement, sequence reads were collapsed and filtered. For each sample, productive Simpson clonality was calculated as the square root of Simpson's diversity index across productive rearrangements. Drawn from immuneACCESS, this table holds only the in-frame rearrangements with V and J called that TCRdb kept. Clones are partly lost; checked studies trace under half to an unresolved V gene and leave the rest unexplained. That table gives V, J and clone size, and the DNA gave D and trimming. The sample table contains 140,000 to 150,000 clones; only one count was recorded for around 81% of them. The top ten clones comprise around 8.8% of the sample.

The sample comprised peripheral blood. This receptor was identified in a human donor in a cohort sampled during active COVID-19. The sequence links TRBV4-1 to TRBJ2-7; TRBD1 aligns with 9 central bases. The sequenced DNA: TGCGCCAGCAGCCAAGTACAGGGGGCTTTCAGCTCCTACGAGCAGTACTTC. Its translation is CASSQVQGAFSSYEQYF.